The rows below give T cell receptor beta chains drawn from one sample of a study of shared clonotypes between healthy human individuals. Libraries were prepared by immunoSEQ multiplex PCR; TCRdb keeps only in-frame clonotypes and omits some of them. Of approximately 2.4 million clones listed, 90% to 96% are singletons. Sequences were obtained from naive CD4+ T cells sorted from blood. The receptor source for this set is a man aged 18 to 29 in good health. The CDR3 runs from the conserved cysteine through the conserved F or W. A D gene is named only where the DNA matches it firmly. Clone size appears in some rows only: once, few, many, or a class for an expanded clone.

D gene	clone size	V gene	J gene	CDR3 DNA	CDR3 protein
-	few	TRBV6-6	TRBJ1-4	TGTGCCAGCAGTTACACTAATGAAAAACTGTTTTTT	CASSYTNEKLFF
-	-	TRBV2	TRBJ2-2	TGTGCCAGCAGTGAAGAAGGGTTCACCGGGGAGCTGTTTTTT	CASSEEGFTGELFF
-	-	TRBV11-3	TRBJ2-7	TGTGCCAGCACCTCCCGGATAGGGAAAATCGAGCAGTACTTC	CASTSRIGKIEQYF
-	-	TRBV6-5	TRBJ2-3	TGTGCCAGCAGTTACCCGGGCACAGATACGCAGTATTTT	CASSYPGTDTQYF
-	-	TRBV11-2	TRBJ1-1	TGTGCCAGCAGCGGACAAAGGGGTCTGAACACTGAAGCTTTCTTT	CASSGQRGLNTEAFF
-	-	TRBV7-8	TRBJ1-1	TGTGCCAGCAGCCTACGGGGGGTAATGAACACTGAAGCTTTCTTT	CASSLRGVMNTEAFF
-	-	TRBV6-5	TRBJ1-1	TGTGCCAGCAGTTTACAGGGACCGAACACTGAAGCTTTCTTT	CASSLQGPNTEAFF
-	once	TRBV5-1	TRBJ2-1	TGCGCCAGCAGCTTGGATTGGGGCGCCCCTGGTAATGAGCAGTTCTTC	CASSLDWGAPGNEQFF
-	-	TRBV19	TRBJ1-5	TGTGCCAGTAGTATTGTTCTAGGTCGGGACAACCAGCCCCAGCATTTT	CASSIVLGRDNQPQHF
TRBD1	-	TRBV6-5	TRBJ1-1	TGTGCCAGCAGCCTACAAGGGACAGGTAAAGCTTTCTTT	CASSLQGTGKAFF
-	-	TRBV4-1	TRBJ2-7	TGCGCCAGCAGCCAAGTAGCCAGGGAGTCCTACGAGCAGTACTTC	CASSQVARESYEQYF
-	-	TRBV7-2	TRBJ2-2	TGTGCCAGCAGCTTAGCCGGGACAATTGACACCGGGGAGCTGTTTTTT	CASSLAGTIDTGELFF
-	-	TRBV6-6	TRBJ2-7	TGTGCCAGCAGTTACTCGACGTCCGAGCAGTACTTC	CASSYSTSEQYF
TRBD1	-	TRBV6-5	TRBJ1-2	TGTGCCAGCAGTCGCCGGACAGGGAGGGACTATGGCTACACCTTC	CASSRRTGRDYGYTF
TRBD1	-	TRBV2	TRBJ2-7	TGTGCCAGCCTTGACAGGGTTACCTACGAGCAGTACTTC	CASLDRVTYEQYF
-	-	TRBV5-1	TRBJ2-3	TGCGCCAGCAGCTCGGACGGCCTCAGCACAGATACGCAGTATTTT	CASSSDGLSTDTQYF
TRBD1	-	TRBV5-4	TRBJ2-7	TGTGCCAGCAGCGCGAGGACAGGGGGCCTCTACGAGCAGTACTTC	CASSARTGGLYEQYF
TRBD2	-	TRBV5-1	TRBJ2-7	TGCGCCAGCAGCTTGGGCGGGAGTAGCTCCTACGAGCAGTACTTC	CASSLGGSSSYEQYF
TRBD2	-	TRBV2	TRBJ2-7	TGTGCCAGCAAGGTGGGCGGGGGATACGAGCAGTACTTC	CASKVGGGYEQYF
-	-	TRBV2	TRBJ1-1	TGTGCCAGCAGTTCTGTCCTGGACGGGAACACTGAAGCTTTCTTT	CASSSVLDGNTEAFF
-	-	TRBV15	TRBJ2-7	TGTGCCACCAGCAGAGATCCCGGTTACGAGCAGTACTTC	CATSRDPGYEQYF
-	-	TRBV25-1	TRBJ2-3	TGTGCCAGCAACCGGGGACCTAGCACAGATACGCAGTATTTT	CASNRGPSTDTQYF
-	-	TRBV19	TRBJ1-3	TGTGCCAGTAGTATCCTACAGGGAGGTGGAAACACCATATATTTT	CASSILQGGGNTIYF
-	-	TRBV10-3	TRBJ1-2	TGTGCCATCAGTGAGTCGACGCGGGAGGTCGGCTACACCTTC	CAISESTREVGYTF
-	-	TRBV2	TRBJ1-4	TGTGCCAGCAGTGAAGCAGGCCTTGCGGGGGAAAAACTGTTTTTT	CASSEAGLAGEKLFF
-	-	TRBV7-2	TRBJ2-5	TGTGCCAGCAGCTTAGGATTACTTGGAGCAGAGACCCAGTACTTC	CASSLGLLGAETQYF
-	-	TRBV14	TRBJ1-2	TGTGCCAGCAGCCGTGGTAACTATGGCTACACCTTC	CASSRGNYGYTF
-	-	TRBV5-5	TRBJ1-6	TGTGCCAGCAGCACCGGCACGGTGAATAATTCACCCCTCCACTTT	CASSTGTVNNSPLHF
-	-	TRBV10-3	TRBJ2-5	TGTGCCATCGGGCAAGAGACCCAGTACTTC	CAIGQETQYF
-	-	TRBV27	TRBJ1-2	TGTGCCAGCAGTTTAAACTCGGGGCCCTATGGCTACACCTTC	CASSLNSGPYGYTF
-	-	TRBV6-6	TRBJ1-3	TGTGCCAGCCGGGACTCCCTCAGAAGTGGAAACACCATATATTTT	CASRDSLRSGNTIYF
-	-	TRBV25-1	TRBJ2-5	TGTGCCAGCAGTGAATCTAGGGGATTCGGAGAGACCCAGTACTTC	CASSESRGFGETQYF
-	-	TRBV5-1	TRBJ2-7	TGCGCCAGCAGCTTGGAGGCCCTTACCTTAAGAGAGCAGTACTTC	CASSLEALTLREQYF
TRBD1	once	TRBV11-2	TRBJ2-3	TGTGCCAGCAGCTTATTACCAGGGGGTACAGATACGCAGTATTTT	CASSLLPGGTDTQYF
-	once	TRBV7-2	TRBJ1-1	TGTGCCAGCAGCCTCCAGAACACTGAAGCTTTCTTT	CASSLQNTEAFF
-	-	TRBV6-5	TRBJ1-1	TGTGCCAGCAGTTACATGGAGGTCACTGAAGCTTTCTTT	CASSYMEVTEAFF
TRBD1	-	TRBV7-9	TRBJ2-2	TGTGCCAGCAGCTTGGGACAGGGGTTCAGCGGGGAGCTGTTTTTT	CASSLGQGFSGELFF
-	-	TRBV25-1	TRBJ1-1	TGTGCCAGCAGTGATTGGACGGTTCGAACTGAAGCTTTCTTT	CASSDWTVRTEAFF
TRBD2	-	TRBV5-8	TRBJ2-5	TGTGCCAGCACCACCGGGACTAGCGGACAAGAGACCCAGTACTTC	CASTTGTSGQETQYF
-	-	TRBV5-4	TRBJ1-1	TGTGCCAGCAGCCCAACGGGGGCTTCAGGGGTGAACACTGAAGCTTTCTTT	CASSPTGASGVNTEAFF
TRBD1	-	TRBV9	TRBJ1-1	TGTGCCAGCAGCGTAGAGGGGACAGGGGTTGGAGCTTTCTTT	CASSVEGTGVGAFF
-	-	TRBV5-1	TRBJ1-6	TGCGCCAGCAGCTTGGTCTATATAGGGCAGGGGCATTCACCCCTCCACTTT	CASSLVYIGQGHSPLHF
TRBD1	-	TRBV5-1	TRBJ2-4	TGCGCCAGCAGCCCAGAGACAGGGGCAAACATTCAGTACTTC	CASSPETGANIQYF
-	-	TRBV30	TRBJ1-2	TGTGCCTGGAGTGCCAAGGGGATACAGGGAGGCGGCTACACCTTC	CAWSAKGIQGGGYTF
-	-	TRBV21-1	TRBJ2-5	TGTGCCAGCAGCATGACAGGGGAACTCCAAGAGACCCAGTACTTC	CASSMTGELQETQYF
-	-	TRBV5-1	TRBJ1-5	TGCGCCAGCAGCTTCGGGGTGCGGTGGCAGCCCCAGCATTTT	CASSFGVRWQPQHF
-	-	TRBV4-1	TRBJ1-5	TGCGCCAGCAGCCTCGATCTGACAGCTCGCCATCAGCCCCAGCATTTT	CASSLDLTARHQPQHF
TRBD1	once	TRBV5-1	TRBJ1-1	TGCGCCAGCAGCCTAGGGACAGCAAACACTGAAGCTTTCTTT	CASSLGTANTEAFF
-	-	TRBV5-1	TRBJ1-5	TGCGCCAGCAGCTTGGGGGACGAAAATCAGCCCCAGCATTTT	CASSLGDENQPQHF
TRBD1	-	TRBV5-1	TRBJ2-7	TGCGCCAGCAGCGCCGGGACAGGGGGCCAGTACTTC	CASSAGTGGQYF
-	-	TRBV10-1	TRBJ2-7	TGCGCCAGCAGTGAGTCGACTTGGGTGGGTTCCGAGCAGTACTTC	CASSESTWVGSEQYF
-	-	TRBV5-6	TRBJ2-3	TGTGCCAGCAGCACGGAGGGACTCCAAGCAGCAGATACGCAGTATTTT	CASSTEGLQAADTQYF
-	once	TRBV5-5	TRBJ1-5	TGTGCCAGCAGCTTCGAGGCCAATCAGCCCCAGCATTTT	CASSFEANQPQHF
TRBD1	-	TRBV5-1	TRBJ2-3	TGCGCCAGCAGCTTGGACCTCTACAGGGGGCAAGGCACAGATACGCAGTATTTT	CASSLDLYRGQGTDTQYF
TRBD1	-	TRBV10-3	TRBJ2-7	TGTGCCATTTCGCCATGGGACAGCTCCTACGAGCAGTACTTC	CAISPWDSSYEQYF
-	-	TRBV5-1	TRBJ2-5	TGCGCCAGCAGCTTGAGTGGTCAGGGTGGAGAGACCCAGTACTTC	CASSLSGQGGETQYF